This T cell receptor beta chain was sequenced in a study of T-cell reconstitution after alpha-beta-depleted transplantation in children. General observations from the study: Surviving recipient cells, namely T cells and thymic progenitors, were the source of high day-60 TCRbeta diversity in some patients. Alpha-beta T cells present about two months after transplant were reported to originate from several hundred expanded graft clones. One year post-transplant, T-cell counts and diversity were largely derived from T cells produced anew.

V was pared by 4 bases and J by 6 bases, with 23 bases between. This CDR3 is 16 amino acids long. The V gene's germline CDR1 is SGHRS and CDR2 YFSETQ. Preparation of the TCRbeta library involved a method that used unique molecular identifiers. TCRdb redid the calling of the PCR reads with MiXCR, one entry per CDR3 protein. The data hold about 980,000 distinct CDR3 sequences, with roughly 29% observed a single time. The sample holds a few counts of this clonotype. Its antigen is undetermined. The rearrangement joins TRBV5-1 to TRBJ2-7; possibly TRBD1 for D (5 bases). The TCR was taken from a boy younger than two who had a stem cell transplant for SCID, so the T cells may come from the graft donor. Here the sequenced sample was PBMCs, mostly from graft donor cells, taken 360 days after TCRalphabeta/CD19-depleted stem cell transplant. The CDR3 DNA reads TGCGCCAGCAGCCCAGGGCTCTCAACCTTCATACGCGAGCAGTACTTC. Its protein product is CASSPGLSTFIREQYF.